Each of the 7 T cell receptor beta chains below was sequenced from the same sample in a study of blood T cell repertoires in COVID-19. The assay was immunoSEQ multiplex PCR, and TCRdb's table has in-frame clones only and misses some. The sample includes a few hundred thousand clones, around 80% of them seen just once. Sequencing was performed on PBMCs or T cells enriched from blood (not recorded which). All receptors come from a man in his thirties or forties with acute COVID-19.

V and J are TRBV7-2 and TRBJ1-1; D remains ambiguous. The CDR3 loop spans 12 amino acids. Germline CDR1 SGHTA, CDR2 FQGNSA. V lost 0 bases and J lost 6, with 5 bases in between. This chain's CDR3 is CASSLAQSEAFF. CDR3 nucleotide sequence: TGTGCCAGCAGCTTAGCGCAGTCTGAAGCTTTCTTT.

This clone was counted between two and nine times. The chain uses TRBV6-1 and TRBJ2-2; possibly TRBD2 for D (6 bases). The CDR3 has 14 amino acids. Trimming took 3 bases from V and 6 from J, leaving 11 bases between them. Germline-derived CDR1 and CDR2 are MNHNS and SASEGT. The CDR3 nucleotides are TGTGCCAGCAGTGAGGACTACGGGGCCGGGGAGCTGTTTTTT. This sequence encodes CASSEDYGAGELFF.

This sequence joins TRBV6-5 and TRBJ2-5, with TRBD1 matching 9 bases. The J segment lost 4 bases and the V segment lost 6 bases, leaving 6 bases of the junction unmatched. The CDR3 is 14 amino acids. Looked up from germline, CDR1 is MNHEY and CDR2 is SVGAGI. CDR3 residues: CASRGTGLLETQYF. CDR3 DNA: TGTGCCAGCAGAGGGACAGGGCTTTTAGAGACCCAGTACTTC.

This clone was detected once. The chain is built from TRBV21-1 and TRBJ2-7; TRBD1, the D gene given by the table, was not confirmed from the DNA. TRBV21-1 represents a pseudogene. The CDR3 runs 10 residues. In DNA form, the CDR3 reads TGTGCCAGATATTGGGACAGGTTCTACGTC. It specifies CARYWDRFYV.

The V gene is TRBV28, the J gene TRBJ1-1; no clear D gene. CDR1 is MDHEN, CDR2 SYDVKM, per germline. The length of the CDR3 is 17 residues. V gave up 7 bases and J gave up 1 base, with 22 bases separating them. CDR3 region: CASIPRGWEKENTEAFF. The CDR3 bases are TGTGCCAGCATCCCGCGCGGATGGGAGAAGGAGAACACTGAAGCTTTCTTT.

The rearrangement joins TRBV10-2 to TRBJ1-5; 8 bases fit TRBD1. From germline, CDR1 is WSHSY and CDR2 SAAADI. With 6 bases clipped from V and 7 bases from J, the junction kept 11 bases outside the gene matches. The CDR3 runs to 15 residues. DNA for the CDR3: TGCGCCAGCAGGGAAAGACAGGGGTTAGGACAGCCCCAGCATTTT. It is translated as CASRERQGLGQPQHF.

This clone was seen once. The chain recombines TRBV11-3 with TRBJ2-5, with TRBD2 as a possible D gene (6 bases). The germline V gene encodes CDR1 SGHNT and CDR2 YENEEA. The germline V and J ends were trimmed by 10 bases and 5 bases, with 17 bases remaining between them. CDR3 length: 13 amino acids. This CDR3 reads CATRGGAVETQYF. Here the CDR3 DNA reads TGTGCCACCCGAGGAGGGGCGGTGGAGACCCAGTACTTC.